The source of this TCR beta chain is a study of CD8 T cells in Susac syndrome. For the study at large: Patients with Susac syndrome were therapy-naive, on corticosteroids, or on intravenous immunoglobulin alone at blood draw.

An amount of RNA that ranged from roughly 0.45 to 1 ug was reverse transcribed with random hexamers. The immunoSEQ assay covered 54 Vbeta and 13 Jbeta segments for CDR3. TCRdb re-called the immunoSEQ multiplex PCR reads through MiXCR, storing one row per CDR3 protein. The sample has 210,000 or so distinct CDR3 sequences, 94% seen once. The CDR3 extends over 14 amino acids. J was trimmed by 3 bases and V by 2 bases; bases with no gene match: 1. Germline values: CDR1 SGHRS, CDR2 YFSETQ. Diagnostic criteria for definite or probable disease, in their recently defined form, were met by the patients with Susac syndrome.

This chain connects TRBV5-1 to TRBJ2-7; 11 nucleotides line up with TRBD1. The source material was CD4+ T cells from PBMCs. The TCR was taken from a human donor with Susac syndrome. CDR3 protein: CASSLGTGGYEQYF. CDR3 nucleotides: TGCGCCAGCAGCTTAGGGACAGGGGGCTACGAGCAGTACTTC.